Detailed here is one T cell receptor (beta chain). Antigen specificity is unknown. Using immunoSEQ multiplex PCR, the repertoire was profiled, and TCRdb retains in-frame clones only, with some absent. The table lists roughly 130,000 clones, around 90% of them singletons. The data were obtained in a study of T cell responses to AZD1222 COVID-19 vaccine. Background on the study: Combined were second doses at about 4 or about 12 weeks.

V was pared by 8 bases and J by 4 bases, with 12 bases of the junction left unmatched. The CDR3 is 16 residues long. CDR1 is SEHNR, CDR2 FQNEAQ, per germline (reference sequence). Findings of the study overall: A rise in Spike-specific TCR breadth and depth followed two AZD1222 doses. Donors skewed white British and female; clonal diversity was possibly underestimated.

The specimen was peripheral blood, collected on day 0 of AZD1222 vaccination. The sequence was collected from an adult in good health. V gene TRBV7-9 combines with J gene TRBJ2-3; 10 bases agree with TRBD1. The CDR3, as DNA: TGTGCCAGCGACGCCCTGCCAGGACAGGGGGCAGATACGCAGTATTTT. It is translated as CASDALPGQGADTQYF.